This is a list of T cell receptor beta chains from one sample in a study of blood T cell repertoires in COVID-19. Repertoires were generated with immunoSEQ multiplex PCR, while TCRdb's copy carries only in-frame clones and drops some. The sample consists of 250,000 to 300,000 clones, roughly 90% of them appearing once. Sequenced material: PBMCs or T cells enriched from blood (not recorded which). The receptors were gathered from a woman aged 45-60 years who had been exposed to COVID-19. CDR3s include the opening cysteine and the closing phenylalanine or tryptophan. D genes are given only for firm matches. Expanded clones are given a class, and other clones once, few, many or no size at all.

j_call clone_size v_call d_call cdr3_nt cdr3_aa
TRBJ1-2 NA TRBV9 NA TGTGCCAGCAGCGTCCGAACAGGACAAACGGGCGGCGGCTACACCTTC CASSVRTGQTGGGYTF
TRBJ1-2 NA TRBV2 TRBD1 TGTGCCAGCAGCGGGACAGGGATAGACTATGGCTACACCTTC CASSGTGIDYGYTF
TRBJ1-5 NA TRBV19 NA TGTGCCAGTAGTCAAAATTCCCCCCGGACTGGTAGCAATCAGCCCCAGCATTTT CASSQNSPRTGSNQPQHF
TRBJ2-1 NA TRBV4-2 NA TGTGCCAGCAGCCAAGACGGGGAGCACCCGTACAATGAGCAGTTCTTC CASSQDGEHPYNEQFF
TRBJ1-6 few TRBV5-1 TRBD1 TGCGCCAGCAGCTTGGGAAGCCGACAGGGGTGGAATTCACCCCTCCACTTT CASSLGSRQGWNSPLHF
TRBJ1-4 NA TRBV2 NA TGTGCCAGCAGCAGGGCGTTGGCTAATGAAAAACTGTTTTTT CASSRALANEKLFF
TRBJ1-2 once TRBV23-1 NA TGCGCCAGCGTCGAACAGGGCTACTATGGCTACACCTTC CASVEQGYYGYTF
TRBJ1-2 NA TRBV4-1 NA TGCGCCAGCAGCCAAGGAGGAGGGGCACGCTATGGCTACACCTTC CASSQGGGARYGYTF
TRBJ2-7 once TRBV7-9 NA TGTGCCAGCAGCACAGGCTACGAGCAGTACTTC CASSTGYEQYF
TRBJ1-2 NA TRBV27 TRBD1 TGTGCCAGCAGTGCGCCGGGACAGGGGGCCTATGGCTACACCTTC CASSAPGQGAYGYTF
TRBJ2-1 NA TRBV29-1 TRBD2 TGCAGCGTTGAAGGGGGGGGAGGATACAATGAGCAGTTCTTC CSVEGGGGYNEQFF
TRBJ2-3 once TRBV5-1 NA TGCGCCAGCAGCTTGGTAGGGGGGGCCCTAAGCACAGATACGCAGTATTTT CASSLVGGALSTDTQYF
TRBJ1-5 NA TRBV19 NA TGTGCCGGGGGGGACACTAGGGATCAGCCCCAGCATTTT CAGGDTRDQPQHF
TRBJ1-5 NA TRBV19 NA TGTGCCAGTAGCGGACAGAATCAGCCCCAGCATTTT CASSGQNQPQHF
TRBJ2-2 NA TRBV27 TRBD2 TGTGCCAGGATACTAGCGGGGGCGACCACCGGGGAGCTGTTTTTT CARILAGATTGELFF
TRBJ2-2 few TRBV19 NA TGTGCCAGTACGGGGCGGGGGAACACCGGGGAGCTGTTTTTT CASTGRGNTGELFF
TRBJ2-7 NA TRBV5-1 NA TGCGCCAGCAGCGTACAGGGTTACGAGCAGTACTTC CASSVQGYEQYF
TRBJ1-1 NA TRBV6-1 NA TGTGCCAGCAGTGAACCGGCAGGGATAACTGAAGCTTTCTTT CASSEPAGITEAFF
TRBJ1-6 NA TRBV2 NA TGTGCCAGCAACACAGTCAGCTATAATTCACCCCTCCACTTT CASNTVSYNSPLHF
TRBJ1-4 NA TRBV7-2 NA TGTGCCAGCAGCAATGTGGGCCGACCGGGGGAAAAACTGTTTTTT CASSNVGRPGEKLFF
TRBJ2-3 once TRBV4-1 NA TGCGCCAGCAGCCAAGGAGTCACAGGCACAGATACGCAGTATTTT CASSQGVTGTDTQYF
TRBJ2-5 NA TRBV3-1/TRBV3-2 TRBD2 TGTGCCAGCAGCCCAACAGCACTAGCGGGGGGTAGAGAGACCCAGTACTTC CASSPTALAGGRETQYF
TRBJ2-7 NA TRBV19 TRBD1 TGTGCCAGCATCCAAACCGGGACAGTCTCCTACGAGCAGTACTTC CASIQTGTVSYEQYF
TRBJ1-1 NA TRBV3-1/TRBV3-2 NA TGTGCCAGCAGCCAAGCAGTCTTGCAGGGTAAGAACACTGAAGCTTTCTTT CASSQAVLQGKNTEAFF
TRBJ2-7 NA TRBV5-4 NA TGTGCCAGCAGCTTGGGCGGCCCCAACGAGCAGTACTTC CASSLGGPNEQYF
TRBJ2-2 once TRBV14 TRBD1 TGTGCCAGCAGCCAAAGGGACAGGGGAACCGGGGAGCTGTTTTTT CASSQRDRGTGELFF
TRBJ2-5 NA TRBV5-1 TRBD1 TGCGCCAGCAGCTCGGGACAGACAGTAGAGACCCAGTACTTC CASSSGQTVETQYF
TRBJ2-1 NA TRBV29-1 TRBD2 TGCAGCGTTGAAGATTGGGGGGGAAGCTACAATGAGCAGTTCTTC CSVEDWGGSYNEQFF
TRBJ2-5 NA TRBV9 NA TGTGCCAGCAGCGTCGGACTGTCCAATGGGGAGACCCAGTACTTC CASSVGLSNGETQYF
TRBJ2-3 once TRBV19 TRBD1 TGTGCCAGTAGCCCTAACAGGGGTCTGTCAGATACGCAGTATTTT CASSPNRGLSDTQYF
TRBJ1-2 few TRBV28 NA TGTGCCAGCAACAGGTTCTATGGCTACACCTTC CASNRFYGYTF
TRBJ2-5 NA TRBV3-1/TRBV3-2 NA TGTGCCAGCAGCCAAGATCCAGGCGGGTACGGAGTCGCCCAGTACTTC CASSQDPGGYGVAQYF
TRBJ2-5 NA TRBV21-1 NA TGTGCCAGCAGCAAAGTTAGGACACACCAAGAGACCCAGTACTTC CASSKVRTHQETQYF
TRBJ2-7 NA TRBV10-2 TRBD1 TGCGCCATCTCCGGGACAGGGGGGTACGAGCAGTACTTC CAISGTGGYEQYF
TRBJ2-3 NA TRBV18 TRBD2 TGTGCCAGCTCACCCGATCTAGCGGGGGGGCAAGATACGCAGTATTTT CASSPDLAGGQDTQYF
TRBJ2-5 NA TRBV19 TRBD1 TGTGCCAGTAGTAGGGGGACAGGGATCTACGAGACCCAGTACTTC CASSRGTGIYETQYF
TRBJ1-2 NA TRBV15 NA TGTGCCACCAGCAGAGACCCCGAGGGCTTGGAAGGCTACACCTTC CATSRDPEGLEGYTF
TRBJ2-7 NA TRBV14 TRBD2 TGTGCCAGCAGCCCAGTGGGACTAGTCTCCTACGAGCAGTACTTC CASSPVGLVSYEQYF
TRBJ2-1 NA TRBV25-1 TRBD1 TGTGCCAGCAGTGCCGAGACAGGGGTGGGTAATGAGCAGTTCTTC CASSAETGVGNEQFF
TRBJ1-6 NA TRBV2 NA TGTGCCAGCACCCTCGACGAAGGGGTTTATAATTCACCCCTCCACTTT CASTLDEGVYNSPLHF
TRBJ2-5 NA TRBV3-1/TRBV3-2 NA TGTGCCAGCAGCCGACGACGGGGTCAAGAGACCCAGTACTTC CASSRRRGQETQYF
TRBJ1-3 once TRBV27 TRBD1 TGTGCCAGTCGACAGGGTTGGGCTGGAAACACCATATATTTT CASRQGWAGNTIYF
TRBJ2-7 once TRBV6-5 TRBD1 TGTGCCAGCACACTCGGGCAGGGGGCCTACGAGCAGTACTTC CASTLGQGAYEQYF
TRBJ1-3 NA TRBV5-1 NA TGCGCCAGCAGCTTGATGTCGTGGGGGCCCGGAAACACCATATATTTT CASSLMSWGPGNTIYF
TRBJ1-2 once TRBV27 NA TGTGCCAGCAGTCCGGTCGACAGGATAGGCTATAGAGGCTACACCTTC CASSPVDRIGYRGYTF
TRBJ2-2 NA TRBV6-1 TRBD1 TGTGCCAGCAGTCGTACGGGACAGCGCACCGGGGAGCTGTTTTTT CASSRTGQRTGELFF
TRBJ1-6 few TRBV5-1 TRBD1 TGCGCCAGCAGCTTGTTTGGGACAGGGGGTGAAAATTCACCCCTCCACTTT CASSLFGTGGENSPLHF
TRBJ2-7 NA TRBV28 TRBD2 TGTGCCACCACCCCCTGGACTAGCGGGGGGACTTACGAGCAGTACTTC CATTPWTSGGTYEQYF
TRBJ1-5 NA TRBV19 NA TGTGCCAGTAGTGACAGGAACGGTCAGCCCCAGCATTTT CASSDRNGQPQHF
TRBJ2-5 NA TRBV7-7 TRBD1 TGTGCTAGCAGCGCTACCGGACAGGGTGGGGAGACCCAGTACTTC CASSATGQGGETQYF
TRBJ1-2 NA TRBV5-4 NA TGTGCCAGCAGCTTGGACAGCTATGGCTACACCTTC CASSLDSYGYTF
TRBJ1-5 NA TRBV4-2 TRBD1 TGTGCCAGCAGCCAAGTACAGGGGGCGCGTGGTAGCAATCAGCCCCAGCATTTT CASSQVQGARGSNQPQHF
TRBJ2-7 NA TRBV5-1 NA TGCGCCAGCAGCTTGTCGCGGGGGCCCTCCTACGAGCAGTACTTC CASSLSRGPSYEQYF